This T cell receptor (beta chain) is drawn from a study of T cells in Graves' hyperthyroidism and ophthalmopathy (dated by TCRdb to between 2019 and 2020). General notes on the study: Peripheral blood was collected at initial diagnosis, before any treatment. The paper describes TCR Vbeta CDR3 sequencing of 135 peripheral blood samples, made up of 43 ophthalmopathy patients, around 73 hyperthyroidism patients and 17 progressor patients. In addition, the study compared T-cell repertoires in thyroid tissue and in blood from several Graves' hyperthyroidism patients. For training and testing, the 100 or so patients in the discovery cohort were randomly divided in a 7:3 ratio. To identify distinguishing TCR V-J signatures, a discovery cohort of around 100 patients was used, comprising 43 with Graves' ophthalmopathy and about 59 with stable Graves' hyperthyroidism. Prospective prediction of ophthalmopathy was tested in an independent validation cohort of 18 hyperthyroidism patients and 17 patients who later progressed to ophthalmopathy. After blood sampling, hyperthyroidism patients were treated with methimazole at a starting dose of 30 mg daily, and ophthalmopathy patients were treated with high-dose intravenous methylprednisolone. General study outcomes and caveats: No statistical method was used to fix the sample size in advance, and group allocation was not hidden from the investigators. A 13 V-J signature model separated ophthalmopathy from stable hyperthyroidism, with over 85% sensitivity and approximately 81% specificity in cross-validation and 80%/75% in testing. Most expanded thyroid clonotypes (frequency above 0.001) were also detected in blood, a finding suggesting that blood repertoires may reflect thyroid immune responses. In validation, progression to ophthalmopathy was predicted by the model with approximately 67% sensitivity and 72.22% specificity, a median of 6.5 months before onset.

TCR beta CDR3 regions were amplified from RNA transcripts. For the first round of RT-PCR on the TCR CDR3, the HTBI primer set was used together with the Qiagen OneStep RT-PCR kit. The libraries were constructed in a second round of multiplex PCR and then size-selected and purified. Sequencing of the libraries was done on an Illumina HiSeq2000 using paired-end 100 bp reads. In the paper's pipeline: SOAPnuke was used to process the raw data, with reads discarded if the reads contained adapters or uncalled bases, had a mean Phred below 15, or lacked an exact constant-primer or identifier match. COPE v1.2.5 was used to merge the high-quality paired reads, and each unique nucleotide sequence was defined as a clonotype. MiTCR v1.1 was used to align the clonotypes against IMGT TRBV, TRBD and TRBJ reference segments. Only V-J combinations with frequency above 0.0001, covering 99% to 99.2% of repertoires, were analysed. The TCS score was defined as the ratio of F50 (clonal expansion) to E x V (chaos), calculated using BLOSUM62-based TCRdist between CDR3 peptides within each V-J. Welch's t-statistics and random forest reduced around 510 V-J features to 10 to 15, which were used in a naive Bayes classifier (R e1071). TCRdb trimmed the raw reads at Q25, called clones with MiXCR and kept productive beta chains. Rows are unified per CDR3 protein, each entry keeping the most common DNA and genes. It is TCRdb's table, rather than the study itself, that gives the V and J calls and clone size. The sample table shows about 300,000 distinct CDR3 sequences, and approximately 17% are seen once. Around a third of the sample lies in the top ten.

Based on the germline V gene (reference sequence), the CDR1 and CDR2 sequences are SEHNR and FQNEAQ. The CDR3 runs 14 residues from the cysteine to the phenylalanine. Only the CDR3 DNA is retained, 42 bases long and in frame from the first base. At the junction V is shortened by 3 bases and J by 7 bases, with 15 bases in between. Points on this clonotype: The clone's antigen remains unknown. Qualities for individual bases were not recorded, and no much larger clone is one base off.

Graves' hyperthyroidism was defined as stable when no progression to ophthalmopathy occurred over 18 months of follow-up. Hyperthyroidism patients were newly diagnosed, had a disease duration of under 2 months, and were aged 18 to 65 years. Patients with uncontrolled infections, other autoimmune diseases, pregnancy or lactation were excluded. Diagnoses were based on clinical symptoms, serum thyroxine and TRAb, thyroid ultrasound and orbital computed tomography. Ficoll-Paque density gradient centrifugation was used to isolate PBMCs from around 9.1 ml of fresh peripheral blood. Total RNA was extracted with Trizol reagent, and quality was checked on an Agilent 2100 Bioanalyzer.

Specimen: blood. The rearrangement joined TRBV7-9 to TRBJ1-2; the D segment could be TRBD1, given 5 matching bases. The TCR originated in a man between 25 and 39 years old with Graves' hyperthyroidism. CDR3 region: CASSFGPGTSGYTF. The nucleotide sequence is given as TGTGCCAGCAGCTTTGGGCCAGGGACTTCTGGCTACACCTTC.